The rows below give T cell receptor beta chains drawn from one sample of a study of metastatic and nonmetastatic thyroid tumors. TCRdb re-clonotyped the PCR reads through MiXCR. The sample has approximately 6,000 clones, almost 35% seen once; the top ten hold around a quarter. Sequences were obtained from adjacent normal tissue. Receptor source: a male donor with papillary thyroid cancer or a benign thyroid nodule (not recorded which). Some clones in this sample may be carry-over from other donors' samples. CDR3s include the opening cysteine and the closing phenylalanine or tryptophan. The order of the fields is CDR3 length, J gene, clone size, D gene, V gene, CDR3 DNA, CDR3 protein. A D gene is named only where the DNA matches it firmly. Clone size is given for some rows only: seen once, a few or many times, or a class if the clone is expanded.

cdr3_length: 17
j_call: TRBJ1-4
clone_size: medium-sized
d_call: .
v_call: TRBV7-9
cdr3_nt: TGTGCCAGCAGTCCCGGGACACATTTTGGCCTTAATGAAAAACTGTTTTTT
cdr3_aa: CASSPGTHFGLNEKLFF

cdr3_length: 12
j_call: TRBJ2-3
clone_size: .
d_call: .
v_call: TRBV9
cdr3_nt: TGTGCCAGCAGCGCGTGCACAGCTAGGGTGTATTTT
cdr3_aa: CASSACTARVYF

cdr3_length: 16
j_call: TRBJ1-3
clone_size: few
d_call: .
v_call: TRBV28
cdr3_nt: TGTGCCAGCAGTTCTCCCGAGGCGAGCTCTGGAAACACCATATATTTT
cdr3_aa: CASSSPEASSGNTIYF

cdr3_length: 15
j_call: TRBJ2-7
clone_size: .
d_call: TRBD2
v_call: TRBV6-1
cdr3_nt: TGTGCCAGCAGTGCGATAGCGGGAGAGAAATACGAGCAGTACTTC
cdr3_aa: CASSAIAGEKYEQYF

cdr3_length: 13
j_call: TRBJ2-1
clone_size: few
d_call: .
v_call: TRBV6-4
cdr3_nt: .
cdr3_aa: CASSTSTYNEQFF

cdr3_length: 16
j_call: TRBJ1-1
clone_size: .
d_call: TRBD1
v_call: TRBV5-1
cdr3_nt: TGCGCCAGCAGCCCCCAGGGACAGGGGGCGGACACTGAAGCTTTCTTT
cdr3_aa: CASSPQGQGADTEAFF

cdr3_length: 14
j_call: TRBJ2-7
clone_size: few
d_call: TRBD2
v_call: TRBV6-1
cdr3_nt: TGTGCCAGCAGTGTCACCGGGACTAAGTACGAGCAGTACTTC
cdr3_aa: CASSVTGTKYEQYF

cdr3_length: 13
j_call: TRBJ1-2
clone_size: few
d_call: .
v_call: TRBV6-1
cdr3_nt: TGTGCCAGCAGGCCCGCGGGAGCGGGGGGCTACACCTTC
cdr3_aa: CASRPAGAGGYTF

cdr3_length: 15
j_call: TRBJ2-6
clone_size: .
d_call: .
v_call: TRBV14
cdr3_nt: TGTGCCAGCAGTCAATCGTATGGCGGGGCCAACGTACTGACCTTC
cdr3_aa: CASSQSYGGANVLTF

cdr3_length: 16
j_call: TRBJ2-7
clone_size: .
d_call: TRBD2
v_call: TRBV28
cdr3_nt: TGTGCCAGCCATGGCCAGTCAAGCGGGAACTCATACGAGCAGTACTTC
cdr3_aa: CASHGQSSGNSYEQYF

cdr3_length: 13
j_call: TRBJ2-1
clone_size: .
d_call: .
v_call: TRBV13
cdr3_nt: TGTGCCAGCAGCTTAGGAGGGTACAATGAGCAGTTCTTC
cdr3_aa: CASSLGGYNEQFF

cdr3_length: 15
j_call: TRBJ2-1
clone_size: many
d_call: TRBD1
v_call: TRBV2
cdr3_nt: TGTGCCAGCAGTTTAGGACAGGGGGCAAGCAATGAGCAGTTCTTC
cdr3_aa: CASSLGQGASNEQFF

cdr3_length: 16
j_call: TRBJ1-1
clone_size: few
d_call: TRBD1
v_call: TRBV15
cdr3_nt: TGTGCCACCAGCAGACAACGGACAGGGTTGAATTCGAGAGCTTTCTTT
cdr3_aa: CATSRQRTGLNSRAFF

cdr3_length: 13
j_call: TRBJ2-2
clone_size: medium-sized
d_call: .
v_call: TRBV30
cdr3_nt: TGTGCCTGGAGTGTCGGAGTGACCGGGGAGCTGTTTTTT
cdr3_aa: CAWSVGVTGELFF

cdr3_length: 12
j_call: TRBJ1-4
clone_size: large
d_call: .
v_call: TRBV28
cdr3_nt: TGTGCCAGCAGAACGGCGGGTGAAAAACTGTTTTTT
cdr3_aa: CASRTAGEKLFF

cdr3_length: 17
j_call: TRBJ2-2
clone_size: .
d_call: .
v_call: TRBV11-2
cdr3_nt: TGTGCCAGCAGCTTCCGAGCGGTGCGGGTGGGGGGCGTGGAGCTGTTTTTT
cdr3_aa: CASSFRAVRVGGVELFF

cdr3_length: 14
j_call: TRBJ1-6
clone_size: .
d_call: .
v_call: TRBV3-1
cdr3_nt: TGTGCCAGCAGCCAGCTGACCTCCGGTTCACCCCTCCACTTT
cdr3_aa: CASSQLTSGSPLHF

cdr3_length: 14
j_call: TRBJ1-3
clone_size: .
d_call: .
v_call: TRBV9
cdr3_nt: TGTGCCAGCAGCGCCGGTGGCTCTGGAAACACCATATATTTT
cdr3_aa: CASSAGGSGNTIYF

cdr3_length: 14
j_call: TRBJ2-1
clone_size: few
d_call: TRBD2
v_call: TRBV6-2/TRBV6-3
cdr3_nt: TGTGCCAGCAGTTACTTTAGCGGGAGTGGTGAGCAGTTCTTC
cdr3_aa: CASSYFSGSGEQFF

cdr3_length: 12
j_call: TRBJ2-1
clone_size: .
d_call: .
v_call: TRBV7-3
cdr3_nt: TGTGCCAGCAGCGCACCCCGGGGGGCGGCTTTCTTC
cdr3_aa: CASSAPRGAAFF

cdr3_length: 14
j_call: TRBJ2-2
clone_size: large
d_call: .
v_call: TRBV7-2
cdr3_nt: TGTGCCAGCAGCCCCGGGGTTTACACCGGGGAGCTGTTTTTT
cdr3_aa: CASSPGVYTGELFF

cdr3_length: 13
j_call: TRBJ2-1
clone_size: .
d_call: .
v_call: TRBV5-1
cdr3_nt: TGCGCCAGCAAGTCGGAGCGGTACAATGAGCAGTTCTTC
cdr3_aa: CASKSERYNEQFF

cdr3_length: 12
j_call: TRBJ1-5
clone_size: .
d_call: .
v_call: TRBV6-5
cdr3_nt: TGTGCCAGCAGTTACCCGGGCTTGCCCCAGCATTTT
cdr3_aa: CASSYPGLPQHF

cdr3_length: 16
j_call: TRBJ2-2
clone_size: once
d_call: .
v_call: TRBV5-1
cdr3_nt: TGCGCCAGCAGCTTGGTTCCCCTGGGCGGGACCGGGGAGCTGTTTTTT
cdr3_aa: CASSLVPLGGTGELFF

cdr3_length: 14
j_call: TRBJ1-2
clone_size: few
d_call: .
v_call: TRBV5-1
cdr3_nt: TGCGCCAGCAGCCCGGGGACGGGTCTTTATGGCTACACCTTC
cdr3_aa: CASSPGTGLYGYTF

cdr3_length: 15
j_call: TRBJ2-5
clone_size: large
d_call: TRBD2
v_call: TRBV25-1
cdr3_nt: TGTGCCAGCAGTGTACCGACTAGCGGGAGGGAGACCCAGTACTTC
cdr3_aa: CASSVPTSGRETQYF

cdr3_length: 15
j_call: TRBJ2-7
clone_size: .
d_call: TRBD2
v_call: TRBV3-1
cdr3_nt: TGTGCCAGCAGCCAATGGACTAGCGGGAGCTACGAGCAGTACTTC
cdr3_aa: CASSQWTSGSYEQYF

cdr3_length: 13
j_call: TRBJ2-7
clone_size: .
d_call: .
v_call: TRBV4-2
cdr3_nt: TGTGCCAGCAGCCACCCCGGGCTAGACGAGCAGTACTTC
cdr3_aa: CASSHPGLDEQYF

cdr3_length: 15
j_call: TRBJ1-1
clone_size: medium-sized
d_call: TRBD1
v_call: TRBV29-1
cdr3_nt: TGCAGCGTTGATGGTACAGGGGGCGTGAACACTGAAGCTTTCTTT
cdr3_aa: CSVDGTGGVNTEAFF

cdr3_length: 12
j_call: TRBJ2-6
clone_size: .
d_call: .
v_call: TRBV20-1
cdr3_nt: TGCAGTGCCGGATCTGGGGCCAACGTCCTGACTTTC
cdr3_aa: CSAGSGANVLTF

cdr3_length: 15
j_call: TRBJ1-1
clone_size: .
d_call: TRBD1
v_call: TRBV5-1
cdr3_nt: TGCGCCAGCAGCTTGGGAGGGACAGGGGGCACTGAAGCTTTCTTT
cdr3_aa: CASSLGGTGGTEAFF

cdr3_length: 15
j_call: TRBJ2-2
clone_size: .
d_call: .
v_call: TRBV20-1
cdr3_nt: TGCAGTGCTAGAGCCGGGGGCAGGGACACCGGGGAGCTGTTTTTT
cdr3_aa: CSARAGGRDTGELFF

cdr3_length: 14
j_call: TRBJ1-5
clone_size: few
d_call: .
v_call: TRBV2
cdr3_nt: TGTGCCAGCAGGGACGGGTCACTAAATCAGCCCCAGCATTTT
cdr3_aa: CASRDGSLNQPQHF

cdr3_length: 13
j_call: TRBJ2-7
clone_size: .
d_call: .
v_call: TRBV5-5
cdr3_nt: TGTGCCAGCAGCCCTGACATCTCCTACGAGCAGTACTTC
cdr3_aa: CASSPDISYEQYF

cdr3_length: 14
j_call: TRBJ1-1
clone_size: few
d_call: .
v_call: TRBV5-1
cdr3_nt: TGCGCCAGCAGTCTACAGGGAGAGAGGACTGAAGCTTTCTTT
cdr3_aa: CASSLQGERTEAFF

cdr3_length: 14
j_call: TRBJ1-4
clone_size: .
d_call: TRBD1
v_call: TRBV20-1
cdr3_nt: TGCAGTGCTAATGGCAGGGGGGAGGATGAAAAACTGTTTTTT
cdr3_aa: CSANGRGEDEKLFF

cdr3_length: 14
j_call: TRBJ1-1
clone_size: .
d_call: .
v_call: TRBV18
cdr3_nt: TGTGCCAGCTCACCACAGTCAGGGCCCACTGAAGCTTTCTTT
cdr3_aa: CASSPQSGPTEAFF

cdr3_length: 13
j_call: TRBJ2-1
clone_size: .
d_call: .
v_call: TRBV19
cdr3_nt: TGTGCCAGTAGTATCCAGGGATTCAATGAGCAGTTCTTC
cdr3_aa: CASSIQGFNEQFF

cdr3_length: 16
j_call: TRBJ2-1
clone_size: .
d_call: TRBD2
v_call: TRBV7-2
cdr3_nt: TGTGCCAGCAGCTTACCGCGACTAGCGGGAGACGATGAGCAGTTCTTC
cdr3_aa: CASSLPRLAGDDEQFF

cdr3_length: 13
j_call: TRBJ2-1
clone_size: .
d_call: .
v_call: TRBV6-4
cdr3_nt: TGTGCCAGCAGTGACTCGGACAACAATGAGCAGTTCTTC
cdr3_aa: CASSDSDNNEQFF

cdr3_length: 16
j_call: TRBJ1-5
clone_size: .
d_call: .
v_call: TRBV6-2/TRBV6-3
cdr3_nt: TGTGCCAGCAGACGAAACTTCAGGGCTAGCAATCAGCCCCAGCATTTT
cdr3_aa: CASRRNFRASNQPQHF

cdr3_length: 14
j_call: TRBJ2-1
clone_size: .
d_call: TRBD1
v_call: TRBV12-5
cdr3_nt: TGTGCTAGTGGTTTACAGGGGGCGGAAAATGAGCAGTTCTTC
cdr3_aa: CASGLQGAENEQFF

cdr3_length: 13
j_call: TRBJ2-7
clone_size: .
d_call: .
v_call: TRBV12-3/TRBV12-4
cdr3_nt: TGTGCCAGCAGCTTAACCGGGGTTGGCGAGCAGTACTTC
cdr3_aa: CASSLTGVGEQYF

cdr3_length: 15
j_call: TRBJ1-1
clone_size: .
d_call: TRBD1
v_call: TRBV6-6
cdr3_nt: TGTGCCAGCAGTTACTCGCGGACAGGGAGTACTGAAGCTCTCTTT
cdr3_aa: CASSYSRTGSTEALF

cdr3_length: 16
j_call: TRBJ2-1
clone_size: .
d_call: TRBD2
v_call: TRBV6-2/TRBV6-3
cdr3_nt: TGTGCCAGCAGTACTACTCGGACTAGCGGGGCCAATGAGCAGTTCTTC
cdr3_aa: CASSTTRTSGANEQFF

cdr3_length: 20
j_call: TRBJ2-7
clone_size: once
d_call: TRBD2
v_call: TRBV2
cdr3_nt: TGTGCCAGCAGTGAAGTTCTCTTGCGTCTAGCGGGGGGGCAGGGCTACGAGCAGTACTTC
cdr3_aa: CASSEVLLRLAGGQGYEQYF

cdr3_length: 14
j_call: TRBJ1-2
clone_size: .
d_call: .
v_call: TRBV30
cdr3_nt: TGTGCCTGGAGCATTAATACAGGAGTCTATGGCTACACCTTC
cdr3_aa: CAWSINTGVYGYTF

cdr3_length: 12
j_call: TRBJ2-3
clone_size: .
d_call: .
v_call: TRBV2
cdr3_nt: TGTGCCAGCAGCTCAGGGACAGATACGCAGTATTTT
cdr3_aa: CASSSGTDTQYF

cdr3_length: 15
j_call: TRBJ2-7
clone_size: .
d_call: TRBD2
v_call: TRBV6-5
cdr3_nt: TGTGCCAGCAGTTCCGGGACTAGCGGGACCTACGAGCAGTACTTC
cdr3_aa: CASSSGTSGTYEQYF

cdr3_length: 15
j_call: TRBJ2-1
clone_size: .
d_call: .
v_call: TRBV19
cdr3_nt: TGTGCCAGAGAATCTGTGACTAGGCCCTACAATGAGCAGTTCTTC
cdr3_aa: CARESVTRPYNEQFF

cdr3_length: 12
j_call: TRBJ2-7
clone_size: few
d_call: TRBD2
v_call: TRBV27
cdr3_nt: TGTGCCAGCAGCCGTAGCGGGGGGGAGCAGTACTTC
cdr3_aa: CASSRSGGEQYF